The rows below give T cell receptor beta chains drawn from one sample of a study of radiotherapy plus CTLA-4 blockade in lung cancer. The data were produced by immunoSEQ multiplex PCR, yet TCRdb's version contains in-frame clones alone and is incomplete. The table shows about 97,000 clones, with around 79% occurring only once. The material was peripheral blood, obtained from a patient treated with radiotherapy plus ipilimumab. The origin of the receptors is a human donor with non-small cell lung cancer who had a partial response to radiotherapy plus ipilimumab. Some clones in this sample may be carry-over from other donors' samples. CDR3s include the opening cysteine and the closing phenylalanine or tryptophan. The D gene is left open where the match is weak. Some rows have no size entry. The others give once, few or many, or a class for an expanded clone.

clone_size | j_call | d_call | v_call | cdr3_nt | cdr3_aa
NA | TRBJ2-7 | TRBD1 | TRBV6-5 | TGTGCCAGCAGTTACCTCAGGACAGGGTACGAGCAGTACTTC | CASSYLRTGYEQYF
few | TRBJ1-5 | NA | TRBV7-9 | TGTGCCAGCAGCTCCGACGGGATCAATCAGCCCCAGCATTTT | CASSSDGINQPQHF
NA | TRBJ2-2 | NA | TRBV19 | TGTGCCACCCAAGACCCCCTGCGGGCCGGGGAGCTGTTTTTT | CATQDPLRAGELFF
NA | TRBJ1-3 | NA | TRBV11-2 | TGTGCCAGCAGCCTAAGTGGGAGCTTTGGAAACACCATATATTTT | CASSLSGSFGNTIYF
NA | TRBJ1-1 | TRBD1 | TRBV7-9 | TGTGCCAGCAGCCCAGACAGGGGGCGAGCTTTCTTT | CASSPDRGRAFF
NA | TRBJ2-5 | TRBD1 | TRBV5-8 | TGTGCCAGCAGCTTGGAGGGGACAGGGGCCCAAGAGACCCAGTACTTC | CASSLEGTGAQETQYF
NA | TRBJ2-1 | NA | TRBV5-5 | TGTGCCAGCAGCTTGACCAGGGGAGACCATGAGCAGTTCTTC | CASSLTRGDHEQFF
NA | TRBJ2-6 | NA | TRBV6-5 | TGTGCCAGCAGGTCAGGGGACTCTGGGGCCAACGTCCTGACTTTC | CASRSGDSGANVLTF
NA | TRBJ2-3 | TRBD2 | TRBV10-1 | TGCGCCAGCAGTAGCGGAGGCGGGGGGGCAGATACGCAGTATTTT | CASSSGGGGADTQYF
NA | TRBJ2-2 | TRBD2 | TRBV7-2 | TGTGCCAGCAGGGGGACTAGCTCAAATGGGGAGCTGTTTTTT | CASRGTSSNGELFF
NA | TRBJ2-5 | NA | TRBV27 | TGTGCCAGCAGTTTATGGCCTCCAGAGACCCAGTACTTC | CASSLWPPETQYF
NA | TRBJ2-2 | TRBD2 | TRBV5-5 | TGTGCCAGCAGCTTGGAACCTAGCGGGGGGGTCCCCGGGGAGCTGTTTTTT | CASSLEPSGGVPGELFF
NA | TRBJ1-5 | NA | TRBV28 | TGTGCCTACTCACCCCCAGGTCAGCCCCAGCATTTT | CAYSPPGQPQHF
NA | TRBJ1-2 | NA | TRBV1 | TGCACCAGCAGCCAATACCGGGACAGGGGACCGGGCTACACCTTC | CTSSQYRDRGPGYTF
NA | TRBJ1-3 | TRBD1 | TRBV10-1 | TGCGCCAGCAGTGAGTCGACAGGGTCCGCTGGAAACACCATATATTTT | CASSESTGSAGNTIYF
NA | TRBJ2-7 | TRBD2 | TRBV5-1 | TGCGCCAGCAGCCCGGGGGGGGAAACCTACGAGCAGTACTTC | CASSPGGETYEQYF
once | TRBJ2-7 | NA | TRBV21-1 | TGTGCCAGCAGCACCCCGGGACAGGGGTATTGGGAGCAGTACTTC | CASSTPGQGYWEQYF
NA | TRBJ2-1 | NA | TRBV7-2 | TGTGCCAGCAGCTTACAGGCTCTTGGGTACAATGAGCAGTTCTTC | CASSLQALGYNEQFF
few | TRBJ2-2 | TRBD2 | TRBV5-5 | TGTGCCAGCAGCGCGATTCTAGCGGGGGGACTCGGGGCCGGGGAGCTGTTTTTT | CASSAILAGGLGAGELFF
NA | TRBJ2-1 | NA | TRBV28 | TGTGCCAGCAGTCCCCGACTTTCGTACAATGAGCAGTTCTTC | CASSPRLSYNEQFF
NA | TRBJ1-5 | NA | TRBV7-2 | TGTGCCAGCAGCTTAGACTATCAGCCCCAGCATTTT | CASSLDYQPQHF
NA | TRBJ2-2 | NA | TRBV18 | TGTGCCAGCTCACGGGCGCCCGGCAGGGTAGATGGCGGGGAGCTGTTTTTT | CASSRAPGRVDGGELFF
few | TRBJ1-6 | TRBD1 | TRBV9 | TGTGCCAGCAACGCCGGGACAGACGAAGGGGCCCTCCACTTT | CASNAGTDEGALHF
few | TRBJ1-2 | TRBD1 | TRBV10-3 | TGTGCCATCAGTCGGGACAGGGACTACTATGGCTACACCTTC | CAISRDRDYYGYTF
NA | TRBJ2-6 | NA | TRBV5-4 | TGTGCCAGCATCAATTTTGGGGGCCTAACCTCTGGGGCCAACGTCCTGACTTTC | CASINFGGLTSGANVLTF
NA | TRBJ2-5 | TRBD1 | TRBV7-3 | TGTGCCAGCAGCTTATATGGGACAGGGAGGGAGACCCAGTACTTC | CASSLYGTGRETQYF
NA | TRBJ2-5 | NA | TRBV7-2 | TGTGCCAGCAGCTTAGTTGGGGGGAAAGAGACCCAGTACTTC | CASSLVGGKETQYF
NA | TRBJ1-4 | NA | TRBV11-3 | TGTGCCAGCAGCGAGGCGGGGAGAACTAATGAAAAACTGTTTTTT | CASSEAGRTNEKLFF
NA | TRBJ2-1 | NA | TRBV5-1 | TGCGCCAGCAGCTTGGGGCTTAGCGGAGGGGACAATGAGCAGTTCTTC | CASSLGLSGGDNEQFF
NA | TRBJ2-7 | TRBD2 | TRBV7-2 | TGTGCCAGCAGCATCGACGGGACTATTTCCTACGAGCAGTACTTC | CASSIDGTISYEQYF
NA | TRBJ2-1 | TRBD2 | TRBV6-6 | TGTGCCAGCAGCCTACTAGCGGGGGGTTACAATGAGCAGTTCTTC | CASSLLAGGYNEQFF
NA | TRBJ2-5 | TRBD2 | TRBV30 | TGTGCCTGGAGTGTACCGCCGTCGGGGGGAGGCCAAGAGACCCAGTACTTC | CAWSVPPSGGGQETQYF
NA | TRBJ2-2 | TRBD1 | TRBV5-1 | TGCGCCAGCAGCTTGTGGACAGGGGGAGCGAACACCGGGGAGCTGTTTTTT | CASSLWTGGANTGELFF
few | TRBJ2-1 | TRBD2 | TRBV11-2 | TGTGCCAGCACCTCCCACGCCGGGGGGACCTACAATGAGCAGTTCTTC | CASTSHAGGTYNEQFF
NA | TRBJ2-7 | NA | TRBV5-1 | TGCGCCAGCAGCACGAGGACAGCCTACGAGCAGTACTTC | CASSTRTAYEQYF
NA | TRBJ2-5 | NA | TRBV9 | TGTGCCAGCAGCGCCGGTTCCTACAGAACCCAAGAGACCCAGTACTTC | CASSAGSYRTQETQYF
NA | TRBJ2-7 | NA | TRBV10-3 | TGTGCCTCGAGGGCGGGGCCCGGGGACGAGCAGTACTTC | CASRAGPGDEQYF
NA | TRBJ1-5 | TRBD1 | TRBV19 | TGTGCCAGTAGTATAGTAGGACAGGGGGCAAGCAATCAGCCCCAGCATTTT | CASSIVGQGASNQPQHF
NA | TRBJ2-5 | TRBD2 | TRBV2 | TGTGCCAGCAGTGTGGAGCGGGGGTTGTTAGAGACCCAGTACTTC | CASSVERGLLETQYF
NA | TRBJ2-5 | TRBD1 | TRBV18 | TGTGCCAGCTCACCAGGACAGGGACAAGAGACCCAGTACTTC | CASSPGQGQETQYF
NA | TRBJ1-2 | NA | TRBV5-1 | TGCGCCAGCAGCTTGACACAGGGCGGCACCCGGGGTGGCTACACCTTC | CASSLTQGGTRGGYTF
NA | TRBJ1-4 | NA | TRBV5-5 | TGTGCCAGCAGCTTGGCGTCAGGGGAAGGCGAAAAACTGTTTTTT | CASSLASGEGEKLFF
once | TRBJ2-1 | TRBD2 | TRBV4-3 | TGCGCCAGCAGCCAAGAGTGGGTACTAGCGGGGGGTCTCTTCTCCTACAATGAGCAGTTCTTC | CASSQEWVLAGGLFSYNEQFF
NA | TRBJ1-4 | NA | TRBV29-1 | TGCAGCGCCCAGGGTGTAGGTGAAAAACTGTTTTTT | CSAQGVGEKLFF
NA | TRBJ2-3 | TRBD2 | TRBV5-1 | TGCGTCGTAAGGACCGGACTAGCGAGCACAGATACGCAGTATTTT | CVVRTGLASTDTQYF
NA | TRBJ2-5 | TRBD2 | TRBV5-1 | TGCGCCAGTTCGACTAGCGGGCAAGAGACCCAGTACTTC | CASSTSGQETQYF
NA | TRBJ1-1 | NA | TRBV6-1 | TGTGCCAGCAGTGAAGCAGGTCGCCGGGTGAACACTGAAGCTTTCTTT | CASSEAGRRVNTEAFF
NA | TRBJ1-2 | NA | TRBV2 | TGTGCCAGCATCGTAGGGGGTTCGTGGTATGGCTACACCTTC | CASIVGGSWYGYTF
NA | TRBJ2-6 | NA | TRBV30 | TGTGCCTGGACCCCCCACAACTCTGGGGCCAACGTCCTGACTTTC | CAWTPHNSGANVLTF